Listed here are 23 T cell receptor beta chains from one sample, sequenced in a study of blood T cell repertoires in COVID-19. The assay was immunoSEQ multiplex PCR, and TCRdb's table has in-frame clones only and misses some. The profile covers 27,000 or so clones, with about 88% appearing a single time and around 4.7% taken by the ten largest. What was sequenced was peripheral blood. The receptors originated from a man aged 65-85 years with active COVID-19.

The genes are TRBV3-1 (or the pseudogene TRBV3-2) and TRBJ2-3; 8 bases line up with TRBD2. V trimming: 5 bases; J trimming: 5 bases; junction bases outside the gene matches: 9. CDR3 length: 15 amino acids. Germline lookup yields CDR1 LGHDT and CDR2 YNNKEL (reference sequence). The CDR3 sequence is CASSYPGGEGDTQYF. The CDR3 DNA reads TGTGCCAGCAGCTACCCGGGGGGGGAAGGAGATACGCAGTATTTT.

The chain is built from TRBV21-1 and TRBJ2-3; TRBD2 was called by the table and not checked on the DNA. TRBV21-1 is flagged as a pseudogene. The CDR3 consists of 13 residues. CDR3 bases: TGTGCCAGCAGCAAGTCGTTCACAGATACGCAGTATTTT. Protein: CASSKSFTDTQYF.

The chain carries TRBV7-2 and TRBJ2-2; 7 nucleotides match TRBD2. Trimming removed 1 base from V and 7 bases from J; junction bases left unmatched: 9. There are 16 residues in the CDR3. Germline V gene sequence: CDR1 SGHTA, CDR2 FQGNSA. CDR3 in DNA: TGTGCCAGCAGCTTAGTATCGGGGGGAACGGGCGGGGAGCTGTTTTTT. Its protein is CASSLVSGGTGGELFF.

This clone was seen once. The chain recombines TRBV7-8 with TRBJ1-2; D unclear. With 3 bases removed from V and 2 bases from J, the gap between germline ends came to 7 bases. The CDR3 is made up of 13 amino acids. CDR1 SGHVS and CDR2 FQNEAQ come from the germline V gene. The CDR3 DNA reads as TGTGCCAGCAGCTTGGGCCAAAACTATGGCTACACCTTC. It encodes CASSLGQNYGYTF.

This chain links TRBV28 with TRBJ2-3; 8 nucleotides align to TRBD2. Germline V gene sequence: CDR1 MDHEN, CDR2 SYDVKM. Germline trimming cut 8 bases from V and 3 bases from J; bases unmatched to any gene: 4. This CDR3 has 13 residues. The CDR3 nucleotides read TGTGCCAGCCAGAGCGGGGGAACAGATACGCAGTATTTT. Translated: CASQSGGTDTQYF.

The chain joins TRBV6-1 to TRBJ2-7, with D perhaps TRBD2 (5 bases). Germline lookup yields CDR1 MNHNS and CDR2 SASEGT. The CDR3 is 11 amino acids. V gave up 1 base and J gave up 7 bases, with 5 bases separating them. CDR3 sequence (DNA): TGTGCCAGCAGTGAAGGAGGGGAGCAGTACTTC. Translating it yields CASSEGGEQYF.

A single count supports this clone. The chain links TRBV5-1 to TRBJ1-4, with 8 bases identical to TRBD1. The germline V gene has CDR1 SGHRS and CDR2 YFSETQ. This CDR3 has 17 residues. J lost 7 bases, V lost 3 bases, and 14 bases had no gene match. CDR3 DNA sequence: TGCGCCAGCAGCTACGGACAGGGAGTTATACTTGGTGAAAAACTGTTTTTT. Protein: CASSYGQGVILGEKLFF.

The rearrangement links TRBV5-1 to TRBJ2-5; no clear D. The V and J ends lost 0 bases and 0 bases respectively, with 6 bases between them. CDR3 length: 14 residues. Germline-derived CDR1 and CDR2 are SGHRS and YFSETQ. CDR3 residues: CASSLEPYQETQYF. The CDR3 DNA sequence: TGCGCCAGCAGCTTGGAGCCGTACCAAGAGACCCAGTACTTC.

V usage is TRBV3-1 (or the pseudogene TRBV3-2) and J usage is TRBJ1-1; D ambiguous. Trimming left V 1 base short and J 0 bases short, with 6 bases between. CDR1 is LGHDT and CDR2 is YNNKEL in the germline V gene (reference sequence). CDR3 size: 14 residues. CDR3 in DNA: TGTGCCAGCAGCCAAGTAGACATGAACACTGAAGCTTTCTTT. Protein: CASSQVDMNTEAFF.

The chain combines TRBV19 with TRBJ1-1; 9 nucleotides align to TRBD1. CDR1 LNHDA and CDR2 SQIVND come from the germline V gene (reference sequence). The CDR3 totals 16 residues. J gave up 5 bases and V 10 bases, and 17 bases lay outside the gene matches. This chain's CDR3 is CATRTGTGIMSTEAFF. In DNA, the CDR3 is TGTGCCACCAGGACCGGGACAGGGATCATGAGTACTGAAGCTTTCTTT.

The chain employs TRBV7-9 and TRBJ1-6; 8 bases fit TRBD1. Looked up from germline, CDR1 is SEHNR and CDR2 is FQNEAQ (reference sequence). CDR3 length equals 15 residues. Losses at the gene ends were 1 base for V and 7 bases for J; bases not matched to a gene: 3. Written as DNA, the CDR3 is TGTGCCAGCAGCTTAGGACAGGGGCAGAATTCACCCCTCCACTTT. This gives the protein CASSLGQGQNSPLHF.

This chain connects TRBV7-9 to TRBJ1-2; TRBD1 aligns across 7 bases. The CDR3 sequence is 13 residues long. Per germline, CDR1 SEHNR and CDR2 FQNEAQ (reference sequence). J was trimmed by 2 bases and V by 5 bases; bases with no gene match: 2. CDR3 DNA sequence: TGTGCCAGCAGCCGGGACAGCAACTATGGCTACACCTTC. It is translated as CASSRDSNYGYTF.

The genes are TRBV19 and TRBJ1-6, with TRBD1 as a possible D gene (5 bases). This CDR3 comprises 13 residues. Germline V gene sequence: CDR1 LNHDA, CDR2 SQIVND (reference sequence). V lost 4 bases and J 13 bases, leaving 14 bases between the germline ends. CDR3 coding DNA: TGTGCCAGTAGTACTCGACAGTCCGATCCCCTCCACTTT. This translates into CASSTRQSDPLHF.

This chain connects TRBV24-1 to TRBJ1-1; 7 positions agree with TRBD1. This CDR3 comprises 17 residues. V was pared by 6 bases and J by 6 bases, with 18 bases of the junction left unmatched. The germline V gene has CDR1 KGHDR and CDR2 SFDVKD. The CDR3 nucleotides read TGTGCCACCAGTCTTCAATGGGCAGGGGGAGGCCGGCCTGAAGCTTTCTTT. It encodes CATSLQWAGGGRPEAFF.

This clone was seen only once. The genes are TRBV5-4 and TRBJ1-1; 7 bases map to TRBD1. This CDR3 comprises 15 residues. CDR1 is SGHNT and CDR2 is YYREEE in the germline V gene (reference sequence). Trimming cost V 4 bases and J 4 bases; bases outside gene matches: 10. The CDR3 nucleotides are TGTGCCAGCAGCCGCGGCCACAGGGGCGGCACTGAAGCTTTCTTT. Translated: CASSRGHRGGTEAFF.

This sequence joins TRBV18 and TRBJ1-1; D is uncertain. V was clipped by 3 bases and J by 6 bases, with 8 bases between them. CDR1 and CDR2 (germline): KGHSH, LQKENI. This CDR3 contains 12 residues. CDR3 sequence reads: CASSPAGAEAFF. DNA for the CDR3: TGTGCCAGCTCACCGGCGGGAGCTGAAGCTTTCTTT.

The chain combines TRBV4-3 with TRBJ1-6; D not resolved. This CDR3 spans 17 amino acids. Germline CDR1 is LGHNA and CDR2 is YSLEER. V lost 0 bases and J 0 bases, leaving 9 bases between the germline ends. The CDR3 nucleotides are TGCGCCAGCAGCCAAGAATCATCCGGCTCCTATAATTCACCCCTCCACTTT. This gives the protein CASSQESSGSYNSPLHF.

V gene TRBV5-4 combines with J gene TRBJ2-7; 11 bases fit TRBD2. The trim removed 4 bases at V and 5 bases at J, leaving 11 bases unmatched. Germline loops: CDR1 SGHNT, CDR2 YYREEE (reference sequence). This CDR3 has 16 residues. CDR3 DNA sequence: TGTGCCAGCAGCCCCGGGCGGACTAGCGGGCGCCACGAGCAGTACTTC. Its protein is CASSPGRTSGRHEQYF.

V usage is TRBV30 and J usage is TRBJ2-7; 8 bases fit TRBD2. The V gene's germline CDR1 is GTSNPN and CDR2 SVGIG (reference sequence). The CDR3 sequence is 18 residues long. The junction had 18 bases not matched to a gene; V was cut back by 0 bases and J by 5 bases. The CDR3 DNA reads as TGTGCCTGGAGTGTAGTACGGACGAAGCGGGGGCCCAGGGACGAGCAGTACTTC. It codes for CAWSVVRTKRGPRDEQYF.

This chain links TRBV7-3 with TRBJ2-3, with 8 bases that match TRBD1. Germline V gene sequence: CDR1 SGHTA, CDR2 FQGTGA. The CDR3 consists of 15 residues. The V segment lost 4 bases and the J segment 5 bases; nucleotides outside the gene matches: 8. CDR3 nucleotides: TGTGCCAGCAGCTCATCAGGGGGCCGGGTAGATACGCAGTATTTT. It is translated as CASSSSGGRVDTQYF.

In nucleotides, the CDR3 is TGTGCCAGTAGTACCCGTGGGATGGGGGGAATGAACACTGAAGCTTTCTTT. As protein: CASSTRGMGGMNTEAFF. This rearrangement joins TRBV19 to TRBJ1-1; a possible D gene is TRBD1 (5 bases). CDR3 size: 17 residues. The V gene lost 4 bases and the J gene lost 0 bases, with 18 bases spanning the gap. Germline CDR1 is LNHDA and CDR2 is SQIVND (reference sequence).

This rearrangement joins TRBV5-1 to TRBJ1-5, with 8 bases matching TRBD1. CDR1 and CDR2 (germline): SGHRS, YFSETQ. Trimming took 3 bases from V and 0 from J; bases not matched to a gene: 17. The CDR3 spans 20 residues. DNA for the CDR3: TGCGCCAGCAGCTCCCTCGCCAATGCGAGACAGGGGTATAGCAATCAGCCCCAGCATTTT. It specifies CASSSLANARQGYSNQPQHF. Combining the CDR3 with reference TRBV5-1 and TRBJ1-5 gives the whole variable domain KAGVTQTPRYLIKTRGQQVTLSCSPISGHRSVSWYQQTPGQGLQFLFEYFSETQRNKGNFPGRFSGRQFSNSRSEMNVSTLELGDSALYLCASSSLANARQGYSNQPQHFGDGTRLSIL.

V is TRBV7-2 and J is TRBJ1-4, with D perhaps TRBD1 (6 bases). CDR3 length equals 16 residues. Trimming stripped 0 bases from V and 8 bases from J, with 16 bases between. Germline values: CDR1 SGHTA, CDR2 FQGNSA. The chain's CDR3 is CASSLAPQGLGEKLFF. The CDR3, as DNA: TGTGCCAGCAGCTTAGCCCCTCAGGGGTTAGGGGAAAAACTGTTTTTT.